This T cell receptor (beta chain) was retrieved from a study of somatic mutations in cytotoxic T cells in rheumatoid arthritis. Magnetic beads with positive selection isolated CD4+ and CD8+ fractions, whose purity was verified by flow cytometry. The junction had 10 bases not matched to a gene; V was cut back by 10 bases and J by 4 bases. The CDR3 length is 14 residues. Germline V gene data show CDR1 as MNHEY and CDR2 as SMNVEV (reference sequence). TCRdb's copy holds only in-frame clones and misses some; the assay was immunoSEQ multiplex PCR. The table includes more than 10,000 clones, approximately 80% detected once.

The sequence derives from an adult with rheumatoid arthritis. The chain is built from TRBV27 and TRBJ1-3; 7 positions match TRBD1. Sequencing was performed on CD8+ T cells sorted from blood. CDR3 nucleotides: TGTGCCACCAAAACAGGGGCGCTCGGAAACACCATATATTTT. This gives the protein CATKTGALGNTIYF.